The sequence of this T cell receptor beta chain was determined in a study of blood T cell repertoires in COVID-19. The assay was immunoSEQ multiplex PCR, and TCRdb's table has in-frame clones only and misses some. There are some 180,000 clones in the sample; more than 80% occur only once, and 5% to 8% lies in the top ten. Two negative PCRs, clearance, or symptom resolution characterized the recovered Cohort 3 donors. Trimming took off 6 bases at V and 4 bases at J, with 15 bases between the two ends. The germline V gene encodes CDR1 LNHDA and CDR2 SQIVND (reference sequence). The CDR3 covers 14 residues.

The sequence was obtained from a man in his forties who had recovered from COVID-19. The specimen was PBMCs or T cells enriched from blood (not recorded which). The chain joins TRBV19 to TRBJ1-1, with a weak D call TRBD1 (5 bases). CDR3 coding DNA: TGTGCCAGTAGCCTAATAGACAGTGTCACTGAAGCTTTCTTT. Translation gives CASSLIDSVTEAFF.